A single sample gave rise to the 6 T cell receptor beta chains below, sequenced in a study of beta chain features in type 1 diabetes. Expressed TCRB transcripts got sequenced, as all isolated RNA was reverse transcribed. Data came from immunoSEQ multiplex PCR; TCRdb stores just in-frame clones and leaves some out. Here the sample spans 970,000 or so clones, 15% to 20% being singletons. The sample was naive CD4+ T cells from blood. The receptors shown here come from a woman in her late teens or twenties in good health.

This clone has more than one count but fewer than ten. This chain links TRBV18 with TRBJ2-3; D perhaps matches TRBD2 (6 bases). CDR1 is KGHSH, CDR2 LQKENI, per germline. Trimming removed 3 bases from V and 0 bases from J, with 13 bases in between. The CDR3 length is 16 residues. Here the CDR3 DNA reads TGTGCCAGCTCACCCTGGCGGGATTCGAGCACAGATACGCAGTATTTT. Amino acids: CASSPWRDSSTDTQYF.

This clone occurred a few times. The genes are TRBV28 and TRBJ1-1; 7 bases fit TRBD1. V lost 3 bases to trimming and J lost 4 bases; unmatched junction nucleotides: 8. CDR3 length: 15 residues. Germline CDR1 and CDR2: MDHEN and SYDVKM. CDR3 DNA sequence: TGTGCCAGCAGTTTGGGCAGGGGGGGTCCCACTGAAGCTTTCTTT. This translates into CASSLGRGGPTEAFF.

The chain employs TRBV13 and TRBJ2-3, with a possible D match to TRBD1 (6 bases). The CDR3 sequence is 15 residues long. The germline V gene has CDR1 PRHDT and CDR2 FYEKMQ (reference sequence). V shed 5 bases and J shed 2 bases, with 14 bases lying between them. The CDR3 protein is CASSLRGGFTDTQYF. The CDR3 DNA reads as TGTGCCAGCAGCCTTCGAGGGGGTTTCACAGATACGCAGTATTTT.

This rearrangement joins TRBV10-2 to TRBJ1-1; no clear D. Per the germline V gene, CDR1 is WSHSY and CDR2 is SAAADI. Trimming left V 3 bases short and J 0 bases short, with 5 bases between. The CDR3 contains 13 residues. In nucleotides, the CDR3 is TGCGCCAGCAGTGAATTTCTGAACACTGAAGCTTTCTTT. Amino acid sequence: CASSEFLNTEAFF.

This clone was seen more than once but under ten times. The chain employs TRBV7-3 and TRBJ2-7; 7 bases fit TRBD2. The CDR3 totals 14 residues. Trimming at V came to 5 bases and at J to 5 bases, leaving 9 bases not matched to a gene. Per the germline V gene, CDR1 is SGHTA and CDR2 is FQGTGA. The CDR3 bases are TGTGCCAGCAGCATCAGCGGGACTGGCGACGAGCAGTACTTC. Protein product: CASSISGTGDEQYF.

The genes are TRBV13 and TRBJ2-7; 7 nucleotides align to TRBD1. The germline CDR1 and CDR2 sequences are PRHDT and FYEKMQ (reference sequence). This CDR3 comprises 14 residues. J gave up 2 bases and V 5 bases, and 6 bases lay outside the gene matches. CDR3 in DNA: TGTGCCAGCAGCCCCCGGCAGGGGGCCTACGAGCAGTACTTC. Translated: CASSPRQGAYEQYF.